The 14 T cell receptor beta chains reported below all come from one sample, sequenced in a study of T cell clonality in common variable immunodeficiency. Generated by immunoSEQ multiplex PCR, the TCRdb table keeps only in-frame clones and is missing some. In total the sample includes 42,000 or so clones, none of them seen once. The sequenced material came from peripheral blood mononuclear cells. The receptor set was obtained from a person aged 18 to 70 in good health.

This clone was seen repeatedly, ten times or more. The sequence runs out 3 residues before the end of the CDR3; the remainder is reconstructed from the germline J gene. This chain joins TRBV5-1 and TRBJ2-2; TRBD2 matches 9 bases. The germline V gene has CDR1 SGHRS and CDR2 YFSETQ. Trimming took 4 bases from V and 1 from J; bases not matched to a gene: 5. The CDR3 runs 16 residues. CDR3 sequence reads: CASSPGLARNTGELFF. The part of the CDR3 DNA that was read is TGCGCCAGCAGCCCCGGACTAGCGAGGAACACCGGGGAG.

This clone has just a few counts. The CDR3 end lies 3 residues beyond the end of the read and is filled in from the germline J gene. The chain has TRBV18 and TRBJ2-3; TRBD2 matches 8 bases. There are 20 residues in the CDR3. V lost 3 bases and J lost 0; bases outside the gene matches: 17. The germline CDR1 and CDR2 sequences are KGHSH and LQKENI. The CDR3 DNA, read in part, is TGTGCCAGCTCACCCCTCAGGGCAGGGCGGGCTAGCGGGAGCACAGATACG. Encoded protein: CASSPLRAGRASGSTDT. From start to end, the CDR3 is CASSPLRAGRASGSTDTQYF.

This clone was counted a few times. The read ends 3 residues shy of where the CDR3 ends; the end is completed using the germline J gene. The rearrangement links TRBV7-3 to TRBJ1-2; 8 bases map to TRBD1. With V trimmed by 2 bases and J by 3 bases, 11 bases remained unmatched. The germline V gene encodes CDR1 SGHTA and CDR2 FQGTGA. The CDR3 contains 17 residues. CDR3 amino acids: CASSLRGGQGAHYGYTF. The sequenced CDR3 bases are TGTGCCAGCAGCTTACGGGGAGGGCAGGGGGCCCACTATGGC.

This clone has ten or more counts. Coverage ceases 3 residues before the CDR3 finishes, and the germline J gene fills in the end. The chain couples TRBV11-2 to TRBJ2-7; 11 nucleotides agree with TRBD2. The CDR3 is made up of 14 amino acids. The junction had 4 bases not matched to a gene; V was cut back by 6 bases and J by 3 bases. Per germline, CDR1 SGHAT and CDR2 FQNNGV. CDR3 region: CASSSGLAGYEQYF. CDR3 bases read: TGTGCCAGCAGTTCTGGACTAGCGGGCTACGAG.

The sample holds many counts of this clone. Read data end 3 residues before the CDR3 end; the end is taken from the germline J gene. The chain links TRBV7-8 to TRBJ2-3; 7 nucleotides agree with TRBD2. Trimming cost V 5 bases and J 0 bases; bases outside gene matches: 14. CDR1 is SGHVS, CDR2 FQNEAQ, per germline. This CDR3 spans 18 amino acids. Here the CDR3 reads CASSKAVGGTSSTDTQYF. The DNA read from the CDR3 is TGTGCCAGCAGCAAGGCCGTGGGGGGGACGTCTAGCACAGATACG.

This clone was detected a few times. The read comes to an end 3 residues before the CDR3 does, leaving the germline J gene to fill in the end. The chain joins TRBV11-2 to TRBJ2-1; 7 bases fit TRBD2. Trimming removed 2 bases from V and 5 bases from J; junction bases left unmatched: 3. The CDR3 spans 14 residues. The germline V gene has CDR1 SGHAT and CDR2 FQNNGV. This chain's CDR3 is CASSLFAGDNEQFF. Partial CDR3 DNA: TGTGCCAGCAGCTTATTTGCGGGAGACAATGAG. The variable domain in full, completed from reference TRBV11-2 and TRBJ2-1, reads EAGVAQSPRYKIIEKRQSVAFWCNPISGHATLYWYQQILGQGPKLLIQFQNNGVVDDSQLPKDRFSAERLKGVDSTLKIQPAKLEDSAVYLCASSLFAGDNEQFFGPGTRLTVL.

There are many counts of this clone. The read is 3 residues too short to cover the CDR3 end, so that end is filled in from the germline J gene. The chain combines TRBV13 with TRBJ1-3, with D possibly being TRBD1 (5 bases). CDR3 size: 16 residues. V was cut by 0 bases and J by 4 bases, with 13 bases left in between. CDR1 is PRHDT and CDR2 is FYEKMQ in the germline V gene (reference sequence). CDR3 bases read: TGTGCCAGCAGCTTAGGTGGGGGGACTGTCGGAAACACC. Amino acids: CASSLGGGTVGNT. The entire CDR3 protein reads CASSLGGGTVGNTIYF.

This clone was detected many times. The observed sequence ends 3 residues before the CDR3 terminus, with the missing tail filled in from the germline J gene. This chain links TRBV20-1 with TRBJ2-7, with TRBD2 matching over 7 bases. The CDR3 is 13 residues long. CDR1 and CDR2 from the germline V gene are DFQATT and SNEGSKA (reference sequence). V lost 4 bases to trimming and J lost 2 bases; unmatched junction nucleotides: 5. This CDR3 is CSAIRRGTYEQYF. CDR3 DNA (partial): TGCAGTGCTATCAGGCGGGGGACCTACGAG.

This clone turned up a few times. The CDR3 end is not reached by the read, which stops 3 residues before it; the germline J gene fills it in. The chain links TRBV2 to TRBJ2-6, with D unresolved. The V end lost 2 bases, the J end lost 0 bases, and 2 bases lay between the germline ends. Germline-derived CDR1 and CDR2 are SNHLY and FYNNEI. CDR3 length: 14 residues. CDR3 bases read: TGTGCCAGCAGTGAACGCTCTGGGGCCAACGTC. Amino acids: CASSERSGANV. In full, the CDR3 is CASSERSGANVLTF.

This clone was detected ten times or more. The sequenced fragment ends 3 residues before the CDR3 boundary, so the rest is inferred from the germline J gene. The chain links TRBV7-1 to TRBJ1-6, with a possible D match to TRBD1 (6 bases). TRBV7-1 is an open reading frame, and its role is uncertain. This CDR3 spans 21 amino acids. The V end lost 3 bases, the J end lost 0 bases, and 24 bases lay between the germline ends. The CDR3 sequence: CASSSLGGGAFRSSYNSPLHF. The sequenced part of the CDR3 DNA is TGTGCCAGCAGCTCTCTTGGAGGGGGGGCCTTCCGGAGCTCCTATAATTCACCC.

This clone has at least ten counts. The sequenced fragment ends 3 residues before the CDR3 boundary, so the rest is inferred from the germline J gene. The V call is TRBV7-3, the J call TRBJ2-7; D is unclear. The germline V gene has CDR1 SGHTA and CDR2 FQGTGA. Trimming removed 0 bases from V and 2 bases from J, with 14 bases in between. The CDR3 consists of 16 residues. The CDR3 DNA, read in part, is TGTGCCAGCAGCTTAACCCCGGTGCGCTCCCCCTACGAG. Translated: CASSLTPVRSPYE. The entire CDR3 protein reads CASSLTPVRSPYEQYF. Supplemented by reference TRBV7-3 and TRBJ2-7, the full variable domain reads GAGVSQTPSNKVTEKGKYVELRCDPISGHTALYWYRQSLGQGPEFLIYFQGTGAADDSGLPNDRFFAVRPEGSVSTLKIQRTERGDSAVYLCASSLTPVRSPYEQYFGPGTRLTVT.

This clone was observed a few times. The CDR3 loop reads CASSIVTELAGGGKLRETQYF. The CDR3 bases that were read are TGTGCCAGTAGTATCGTGACCGAACTAGCGGGAGGAGGGAAGTTGAGAGAGACG. The chain recombines TRBV19 with TRBJ2-3, with 12 bases matching TRBD2. The read is 3 residues too short to cover the CDR3 end, so that end is filled in from the germline J gene. Per germline, CDR1 LNHDA and CDR2 SQIVND (reference sequence). The CDR3 loop spans 21 amino acids.

This clone was recorded at least ten times. The DNA ends 3 residues before the CDR3 does, and the rest of the CDR3 is filled in from the germline J gene. The chain has TRBV5-5 and TRBJ1-2; 8 positions agree with TRBD1. The CDR3 covers 15 residues. Germline V gene lookup returns CDR1 SGHKS and CDR2 YYEKEE (reference sequence). V was clipped by 4 bases and J by 3 bases; unmatched bases: 8. The covered CDR3 bases are TGTGCCAGCAGCCCCCGGGACAGGACCCACTATGGC. Protein product: CASSPRDRTHYG. The CDR3, in full, reads CASSPRDRTHYGYTF.

This clone has ten or more counts. Read data end 3 residues before the CDR3 end; the end is taken from the germline J gene. V is TRBV29-1 and J is TRBJ2-2; possibly TRBD2 for D (6 bases). CDR3 length: 13 amino acids. V lost 4 bases to trimming and J lost 1 base, with 7 bases between them. The germline CDR1 and CDR2 sequences are SQVTM and ANQGSEA. CDR3 amino acids: CSVVGGNTGELFF. The sequenced part of the CDR3 DNA is TGCAGCGTTGTGGGGGGGAACACCGGGGAG.